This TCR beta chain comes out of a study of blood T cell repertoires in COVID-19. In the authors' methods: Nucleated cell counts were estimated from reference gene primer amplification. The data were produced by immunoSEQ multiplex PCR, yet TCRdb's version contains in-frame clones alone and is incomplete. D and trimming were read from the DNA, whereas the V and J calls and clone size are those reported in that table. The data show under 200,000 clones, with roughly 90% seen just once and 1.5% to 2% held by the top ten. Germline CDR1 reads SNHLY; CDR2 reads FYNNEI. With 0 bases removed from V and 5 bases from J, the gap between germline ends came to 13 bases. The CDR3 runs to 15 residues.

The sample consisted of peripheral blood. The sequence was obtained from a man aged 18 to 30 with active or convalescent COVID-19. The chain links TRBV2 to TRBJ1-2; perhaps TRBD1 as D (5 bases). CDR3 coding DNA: TGTGCCAGCAGTGAAGCGAGAGACAGTAATTATGGCTACACCTTC. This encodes CASSEARDSNYGYTF. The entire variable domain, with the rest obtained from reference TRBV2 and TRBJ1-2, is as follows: EPEVTQTPSHQVTQMGQEVILRCVPISNHLYFYWYRQILGQKVEFLVSFYNNEISEKSEIFDDQFSVERPDGSNFTLKIRSTKLEDSAMYFCASSEARDSNYGYTFGSGTRLTVV.